The 17 T cell receptor beta chains below come from one sample, sequenced in a study of human T cells and chemical hapten exposure. Stated time point: healthy volunteer bleed at 2 weeks. Blood, whole and unfractionated, served as the source for total RNA extraction. TCRdb reprocessed the RACE reads via MiXCR and lists one record per CDR3 protein. The repertoire includes 130,000 or so distinct CDR3 sequences, 9% to 10% of them detected once, and 1.5% to 2% sits in the top ten. The specimen sequenced was whole blood. The receptors here all came from a male donor in good health. Some clones in this sample may be carry-over from other donors' samples.

This clonotype was observed a handful of times. The V gene is TRBV27, the J gene TRBJ2-3; tentative D call: TRBD1 (5 bases). V was pared by 3 bases and J by 6 bases, with 16 bases between. The CDR3 is 15 residues long. The V gene's germline CDR1 is MNHEY and CDR2 SMNVEV (reference sequence). This CDR3 reads CASSFPGSLRDTQYF. DNA for the CDR3: TGTGCCAGCAGTTTCCCAGGGTCCCTGAGGGATACGCAGTATTTT.

This clonotype is a singleton in its sample. This clone may be a read error of a much larger clone one base away. V and J are TRBV5-4 and TRBJ2-5; TRBD1 matches at 10 bases. The CDR3 covers 16 residues. V dropped 7 bases and J dropped 2; count of bases not matched to a gene: 11. Germline V gene sequence: CDR1 SGHNT, CDR2 YYREEE (reference sequence). DNA for the CDR3: TGTGCCAGCTGGGGAGACAGGGGGCGAGGGCAAGAGACCCAGTACTTC. This gives the protein CASWGDRGRGQETQYF.

Written as DNA, the CDR3 is TGCGCCAGCAGCCAAGATTCAGGAGAATACGAGCAGTACTTC. Translation: CASSQDSGEYEQYF. This chain links TRBV4-3 with TRBJ2-7, with D unresolved. The CDR3 extends over 14 amino acids. From germline, CDR1 is LGHNA and CDR2 YSLEER. The ends were cut back, 0 bases at V and 4 bases at J, with 10 bases in the middle.

The chain joins TRBV30 to TRBJ1-5; a weak D match, TRBD1 (5 bases). Per germline, CDR1 GTSNPN and CDR2 SVGIG (reference sequence). V lost 2 bases and J lost 6, with 14 bases in between. The CDR3 sequence is 14 residues long. CDR3 protein: CAWSPMGEAQPQHF. CDR3 sequence (DNA): TGTGCCTGGAGTCCCATGGGGGAGGCTCAGCCCCAGCATTTT. The full variable domain, rest sourced from reference TRBV30 and TRBJ1-5, is SQTIHQWPATLVQPVGSPLSLECTVEGTSNPNLYWYRQAAGRGLQLLFYSVGIGQISSEVPQNLSASRPQDRQFILSSKKLLLSDSGFYLCAWSPMGEAQPQHFGDGTRLSIL.

This chain uses TRBV3-1 with TRBJ1-5, with D tentatively TRBD1 (5 bases). Germline V gene data show CDR1 as LGHDT and CDR2 as YNNKEL (reference sequence). Trimming took off 0 bases at V and 4 bases at J, with 10 bases between the two ends. This CDR3 contains 15 residues. CDR3 in amino acids: CASSQDLTANQPQHF. Here the CDR3 DNA reads TGTGCCAGCAGCCAAGATTTGACAGCTAATCAGCCCCAGCATTTT.

This clonotype was found a few times. The chain couples TRBV4-2 to TRBJ1-6; D remains ambiguous. Germline V gene sequence: CDR1 LGHNA, CDR2 YNFKEQ. This CDR3 contains 12 residues. Deletions cut 0 bases from V and 6 bases from J, with 0 bases between. CDR3 in amino acids: CASSQDNSPLHF. The CDR3 bases are TGTGCCAGCAGCCAAGATAATTCACCCCTCCACTTT.

DNA of the CDR3: TGTGCCAGCAGTTACTCGACAGGATCCTACAATGAGCAGTTCTTC. Translated, it gives CASSYSTGSYNEQFF. This chain uses TRBV6-5 with TRBJ2-1; D is possibly TRBD1 (6 bases). Germline assignment: CDR1 MNHEY and CDR2 SVGAGI. CDR3 length: 15 residues. Trimming cost V 0 bases and J 1 base, with 7 bases left between them.

There are many counts of this clonotype. The DNA for the CDR3 is TGTGCCACCAGCAGAGATATTAGCGGGGGGCCCGGCACAGATACGCAGTATTTT. Translation: CATSRDISGGPGTDTQYF. The gene calls are TRBV15 and TRBJ2-3, with TRBD2 matching over 10 bases. Germline V gives CDR1 LNHNV, CDR2 YYDKDF (reference sequence). The trim removed 0 bases at V and 1 base at J, leaving 7 bases unmatched. CDR3 length: 18 residues. The full variable domain, with the rest looked up from reference TRBV15 and TRBJ2-3, is DAMVIQNPRYQVTQFGKPVTLSCSQTLNHNVMYWYQQKSSQAPKLLFHYYDKDFNNEADTPDNFQSRRPNTSFCFLDIRSPGLGDTAMYLCATSRDISGGPGTDTQYFGPGTRLTVL.

The J gene is TRBJ2-1, the V gene TRBV6-5; 8 bases map to TRBD1. Germline values: CDR1 MNHEY, CDR2 SVGAGI. V lost 10 bases to trimming and J lost 5 bases; unmatched junction nucleotides: 10. The CDR3 contains 14 residues. DNA of the CDR3: TGTGCCACCGGCCCCGGGACAGGAGACAATGAGCAGTTCTTC. Amino acids: CATGPGTGDNEQFF.

In this sample, this clonotype turned up many times. The V and J genes are TRBV6-1 and TRBJ2-7; no definite D call. The CDR3 is 12 residues long. The germline V gene has CDR1 MNHNS and CDR2 SASEGT. Trimming took off 2 bases at V and 0 bases at J, with 2 bases between the two ends. The CDR3 here is CASSESSYEQYF. CDR3 DNA: TGTGCCAGCAGTGAAAGCTCCTACGAGCAGTACTTC.

CDR3 in DNA: TGCAGTGCTTTACCGGGACTAGCTTCAAATGAGCAGTTCTTC. It is translated as CSALPGLASNEQFF. This sequence joins TRBV20-1 and TRBJ2-1; TRBD2 matches at 9 bases. The V gene's germline CDR1 is DFQATT and CDR2 SNEGSKA (reference sequence). CDR3 size: 14 residues. J was trimmed by 7 bases and V by 5 bases; bases with no gene match: 9.

This clonotype appeared a few times. This chain uses TRBV6-5 with TRBJ2-7, with a possible D match to TRBD1 (6 bases). The germline CDR1 and CDR2 sequences are MNHEY and SVGAGI. The CDR3 is 14 residues long. Trimming shortened V by 5 bases and J by 5 bases, and 16 bases separated the two germline ends. In DNA form, the CDR3 reads TGTGCCAGCAGTGCCCAACAGGGAATTGACGAGCAGTACTTC. Its protein is CASSAQQGIDEQYF.

V gene TRBV7-6 combines with J gene TRBJ2-6; D unresolved. Trimming removed 0 bases at V and 0 bases at J, with 6 bases between. Germline V lookup: CDR1 SGHVS, CDR2 FNYEAQ. The CDR3 runs 16 residues. CDR3 sequence (DNA): TGTGCCAGCAGCTTAGCAGACCACTCTGGGGCCAACGTCCTGACTTTC. It yields the protein CASSLADHSGANVLTF.

The J gene is TRBJ2-4, the V gene TRBV4-1; 8 bases map to TRBD1. The CDR3 contains 15 residues. Trimming at V came to 2 bases and at J to 4 bases, leaving 4 bases not matched to a gene. Germline lookup yields CDR1 MGHRA and CDR2 YSYEKL. The CDR3 protein is CASSQSDRVKNIQYF. The CDR3 nucleotides read TGCGCCAGCAGCCAATCGGACAGGGTGAAAAACATTCAGTACTTC.

The V gene is TRBV5-1, the J gene TRBJ2-7, with TRBD2 matching 9 bases. The CDR3 has 15 residues. The germline V gene has CDR1 SGHRS and CDR2 YFSETQ. After removal of 2 bases from V and 5 bases from J, the junction contained 8 bases not matched to a gene. The CDR3 sequence is CASSLWDSGSDEQYF. DNA of the CDR3: TGCGCCAGCAGCTTATGGGATAGCGGGAGCGACGAGCAGTACTTC.

This clonotype was recorded at least ten times. The chain employs TRBV20-1 and TRBJ1-2; 8 bases map to TRBD1. The germline V gene has CDR1 DFQATT and CDR2 SNEGSKA (reference sequence). Losses at the gene ends were 4 bases for V and 6 bases for J; bases not matched to a gene: 4. This CDR3 region has 12 residues. CDR3 protein: CSATPGGDGYTF. For the CDR3, the DNA is TGCAGTGCTACGCCAGGGGGCGATGGCTACACCTTC.

The sample holds many counts of this clonotype. This rearrangement joins TRBV18 to TRBJ1-1; D gene ambiguous. V lost 5 bases, J lost 1 base, and 11 bases lay in between. Per germline, CDR1 KGHSH and CDR2 LQKENI. The CDR3 has 14 residues. CDR3 sequence: CASSSGPGNTEAFF. In nucleotides, the CDR3 is TGTGCCAGCTCAAGTGGACCAGGGAACACTGAAGCTTTCTTT.